Presented here are 4 T cell receptor beta chains from one specimen sequenced in a study of T cell changes during pregnancy in multiple sclerosis. Assay: immunoSEQ multiplex PCR; the TCRdb copy retains only in-frame clones and omits some. Here the sample spans some 30,000 clones, 80% to 90% being singletons. Specimen: CD8+ T cells from peripheral blood mononuclear cells, collected in the third trimester of pregnancy. The receptor set was obtained from a female donor with multiple sclerosis, enrolled in a pregnancy study.

J is TRBJ1-1 and V is TRBV5-5, with D maybe TRBD1 (6 bases). The germline CDR1 and CDR2 sequences are SGHKS and YYEKEE (reference sequence). Between the trimmed V and J ends, which lost 0 bases and 6 bases, there was a span of 6 bases. The CDR3 covers 12 residues. The CDR3 loop is CASSLEGAEAFF. DNA for the CDR3: TGTGCCAGCAGCTTGGAGGGGGCTGAAGCTTTCTTT.

This rearrangement joins TRBV28 to TRBJ2-7, with 15 bases identical to TRBD2. CDR1 and CDR2 (germline): MDHEN, SYDVKM. After removal of 7 bases from V and 5 bases from J, the junction contained 9 bases not matched to a gene. CDR3 length: 16 amino acids. CDR3 sequence reads: CASKGTSGRSGDEQYF. CDR3 DNA sequence: TGTGCCAGCAAGGGGACTAGCGGGAGGTCCGGGGACGAGCAGTACTTC.

V is TRBV29-1 and J is TRBJ1-4, with a tentative D call TRBD1 (6 bases). Trimming took off 7 bases at V and 6 bases at J, with 18 bases between the two ends. The germline CDR1 and CDR2 sequences are SQVTM and ANQGSEA. The CDR3 runs 14 residues. CDR3 region: CSAVDSSYHEKLFF. Written as DNA, the CDR3 is TGCAGCGCCGTGGACAGTTCTTATCATGAAAAACTGTTTTTT.

The rearrangement uses TRBV18 and TRBJ1-1; 11 bases map to TRBD1. The ends lost 4 bases at V and 5 bases at J; junction bases unmatched: 18. Germline CDR1 reads KGHSH; CDR2 reads LQKENI. The CDR3 covers 19 residues. The CDR3 DNA follows: TGTGCCAGCTCACAAGATTGGGGAGGACAGGGGGCTCCAGGGACTGAAGCTTTCTTT. Its translation is CASSQDWGGQGAPGTEAFF. Together with reference TRBV18 and TRBJ1-1, the CDR3 gives the full variable domain: NAGVMQNPRHLVRRRGQEARLRCSPMKGHSHVYWYRQLPEEGLKFMVYLQKENIIDESGMPKERFSAEFPKEGPSILRIQQVVRGDSAAYFCASSQDWGGQGAPGTEAFFGQGTRLTVV.